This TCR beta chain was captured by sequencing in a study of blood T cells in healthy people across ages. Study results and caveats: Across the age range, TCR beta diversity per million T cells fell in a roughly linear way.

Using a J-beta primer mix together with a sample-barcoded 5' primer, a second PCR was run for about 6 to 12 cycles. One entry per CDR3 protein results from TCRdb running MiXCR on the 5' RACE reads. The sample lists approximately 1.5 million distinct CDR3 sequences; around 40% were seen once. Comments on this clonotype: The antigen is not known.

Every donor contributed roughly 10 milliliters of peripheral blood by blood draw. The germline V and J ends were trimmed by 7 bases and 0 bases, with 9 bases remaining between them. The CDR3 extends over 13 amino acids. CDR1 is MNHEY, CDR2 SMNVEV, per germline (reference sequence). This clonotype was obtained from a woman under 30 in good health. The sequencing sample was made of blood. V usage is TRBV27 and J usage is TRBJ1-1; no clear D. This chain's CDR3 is CASMAHLNTEAFF. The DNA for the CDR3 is TGTGCCAGCATGGCACATCTGAACACTGAAGCTTTCTTT.